A single sample is the source of the 32 T cell receptor beta chains below, sequenced in a study of cytomegalovirus exposure and HLA in healthy donors. PCR primers comprised 60 Vbeta and 13 Jbeta primers. Generated by immunoSEQ multiplex PCR, the TCRdb table keeps only in-frame clones and is missing some. Of around 85,000 clones in the sample, around three quarters are singletons; the top ten hold approximately 7.9%. Sequencing was done on a sample of PBMCs. The source of these receptors is a man aged 25-45 years in good health and CMV-seronegative.

V is TRBV30 and J is TRBJ1-5, with D perhaps TRBD1 (5 bases). CDR1 and CDR2 (germline): GTSNPN, SVGIG (reference sequence). V dropped 0 bases and J dropped 0 bases, with 18 bases sitting between them. The CDR3 totals 18 residues. For the CDR3, the DNA is TGTGCCTGGAGTGTCGGTTCAGGGCTTCCATATAGCAATCAGCCCCAGCATTTT. This translates into CAWSVGSGLPYSNQPQHF.

The CDR3 DNA is TGTGCCAGCAGTACTTACAGGGTAAGTGGTCGAACTGAAGCTTTCTTT. Its protein product is CASSTYRVSGRTEAFF. J is TRBJ1-1 and V is TRBV27; TRBD1 might be the D (6 bases). The CDR3 has 16 residues. Trimming cost V 5 bases and J 5 bases, with 21 bases left between them. CDR1 is MNHEY, CDR2 SMNVEV, per germline (reference sequence).

The rearrangement links TRBV30 to TRBJ1-6; maybe TRBD1 (5 bases). Trimming stripped 4 bases from V and 9 bases from J, with 19 bases between. Per germline, CDR1 GTSNPN and CDR2 SVGIG (reference sequence). The CDR3 consists of 15 residues. CDR3 coding DNA: TGTGCCTGGACTGTACTGGGGACTTCGGGTTCACCCCTCCACTTT. Translated, it gives CAWTVLGTSGSPLHF.

CDR3 sequence reads: CASRASGYTDTQYF. The DNA of the CDR3 is TGCGCCAGCAGGGCTAGCGGGTACACAGATACGCAGTATTTT. This sequence joins TRBV5-1 and TRBJ2-3, with 8 bases aligning to TRBD2. The trim removed 5 bases at V and 2 bases at J, leaving 4 bases unmatched. CDR3 size: 14 residues. In germline, CDR1 is SGHRS, CDR2 YFSETQ.

The chain has TRBV7-8 and TRBJ1-4; D is unresolved. The germline V and J ends were trimmed by 3 bases and 5 bases, with 10 bases remaining between them. From germline, CDR1 is SGHVS and CDR2 FQNEAQ. The CDR3 is 14 residues long. CDR3 residues: CASSFFQSNEKLFF. The CDR3 nucleotides are TGTGCCAGCAGCTTCTTCCAGTCAAATGAAAAACTGTTTTTT.

The chain joins TRBV5-4 to TRBJ2-7, with D possibly being TRBD1 (6 bases). The CDR3 runs 11 residues. In germline, CDR1 is SGHNT, CDR2 YYREEE (reference sequence). V was trimmed by 10 bases and J by 0 bases, leaving 8 bases between them. Here the CDR3 reads CAYRDSYEQYF. Here the CDR3 DNA reads TGTGCCTACAGGGACTCCTACGAGCAGTACTTC.

With regard to this clone: The same CDR3 arises from other DNA sequences in this sample as well. The chain couples TRBV18 to TRBJ1-1; the D gene is possibly TRBD1 (5 bases). The V end lost 3 bases, the J end lost 5 bases, and 13 bases lay between the germline ends. Germline V CDR1 and CDR2: KGHSH, LQKENI. CDR3 length: 14 residues. The chain's CDR3 is CASSPRGRRTEAFF. Written as DNA, the CDR3 is TGTGCCAGCTCACCGCGGGGGAGGAGGACTGAAGCTTTCTTT.

Comments on this clone: Other DNA sequences from this sample encode an identical CDR3 as well. The chain employs TRBV5-4 and TRBJ2-7; no clear D gene. Germline V gene data show CDR1 as SGHNT and CDR2 as YYREEE (reference sequence). CDR3 length: 14 residues. The germline V and J ends were trimmed by 0 bases and 0 bases, with 7 bases remaining between them. CDR3 in amino acids: CASSLGRSSYEQYF. CDR3 nucleotides: TGTGCCAGCAGCTTGGGCCGGAGCTCCTACGAGCAGTACTTC.

V gene TRBV14 combines with J gene TRBJ1-3; D may be TRBD1 (5 bases). V lost 4 bases and J lost 0, with 10 bases in between. The CDR3 spans 15 residues. Germline assignment: CDR1 SGHDN and CDR2 FVKESK. CDR3 bases: TGTGCCAGCAGCCGACAGCAGAGCTCTGGAAACACCATATATTTT. It encodes CASSRQQSSGNTIYF.

The CDR3 bases are TGTGCCTGGAGTGGTTGGACAGGGAGGACGGGGACTGAAGCTTTCTTT. Amino acid sequence: CAWSGWTGRTGTEAFF. The chain employs TRBV30 and TRBJ1-1; 8 bases align to TRBD1. The CDR3 spans 16 residues. The ends lost 1 base at V and 5 bases at J; junction bases unmatched: 12. Per germline, CDR1 GTSNPN and CDR2 SVGIG (reference sequence). Using reference TRBV30 and TRBJ1-1 for the parts outside the CDR3, the full variable domain is SQTIHQWPATLVQPVGSPLSLECTVEGTSNPNLYWYRQAAGRGLQLLFYSVGIGQISSEVPQNLSASRPQDRQFILSSKKLLLSDSGFYLCAWSGWTGRTGTEAFFGQGTRLTVV.

The chain recombines TRBV4-2 with TRBJ2-1; 8 bases fit TRBD2. CDR3 length: 17 residues. V lost 2 bases, J lost 0 bases, and 6 bases stayed unmatched. Germline loops: CDR1 LGHNA, CDR2 YNFKEQ. The DNA for the CDR3 is TGTGCCAGCAGCCAATACGGAACTAGCGGCTCCTACAATGAGCAGTTCTTC. It specifies CASSQYGTSGSYNEQFF.

The chain carries TRBV5-1 and TRBJ2-7; 8 nucleotides align to TRBD1. Losses at the gene ends were 7 bases for V and 4 bases for J; bases not matched to a gene: 4. From germline, CDR1 is SGHRS and CDR2 YFSETQ. This CDR3 spans 12 amino acids. The CDR3 nucleotides are TGCGCCAGCTCCGGACAGGGATACGAGCAGTACTTC. This gives the protein CASSGQGYEQYF.

V usage is TRBV19 and J usage is TRBJ2-5, with D possibly matching TRBD1 (5 bases). CDR3 length equals 16 residues. CDR1 and CDR2 (germline): LNHDA, SQIVND (reference sequence). V was pared by 5 bases and J by 2 bases, with 18 bases between. Here the CDR3 reads CASSPHPRQGQETQYF. In DNA form, the CDR3 reads TGTGCCAGTAGTCCCCATCCCAGGCAGGGTCAAGAGACCCAGTACTTC. Variable domain in full (rest from reference TRBV19 and TRBJ2-5): DGGITQSPKYLFRKEGQNVTLSCEQNLNHDAMYWYRQDPGQGLRLIYYSQIVNDFQKGDIAEGYSVSREKKESFPLTVTSAQKNPTAFYLCASSPHPRQGQETQYFGPGTRLLVL.

The chain has TRBV29-1 and TRBJ2-7; 7 nucleotides line up with TRBD2. The V gene's germline CDR1 is SQVTM and CDR2 ANQGSEA. With 1 base clipped from V and 6 bases from J, the junction kept 3 bases outside the gene matches. The CDR3 contains 12 residues. Here the CDR3 DNA reads TGCAGCGTTGAAGTGGGGGGGGGCGAGCAGTACTTC. This sequence encodes CSVEVGGGEQYF.

The CDR3 loop is CASSLESQPQHF. The DNA for the CDR3 is TGTGCCAGCAGTTTGGAGAGTCAGCCCCAGCATTTT. V gene TRBV7-2 combines with J gene TRBJ1-5, with D hard to call. This CDR3 contains 12 residues. Trimming stripped 6 bases from V and 6 bases from J, with 9 bases between. Germline V lookup: CDR1 SGHTA, CDR2 FQGNSA.

The chain recombines TRBV11-3 with TRBJ2-1, with a weak D call TRBD1 (5 bases). The CDR3 consists of 14 residues. Germline CDR1 reads SGHNT; CDR2 reads YENEEA. Between the trimmed V and J ends, which lost 1 base and 5 bases, there was a span of 9 bases. CDR3 region: CASSLGGSNNEQFF. The CDR3 coding sequence is TGTGCCAGCAGCTTAGGGGGCTCTAACAATGAGCAGTTCTTC. The entire variable domain, with the rest obtained from reference TRBV11-3 and TRBJ2-1, is as follows: EAGVVQSPRYKIIEKKQPVAFWCNPISGHNTLYWYLQNLGQGPELLIRYENEEAVDDSQLPKDRFSAERLKGVDSTLKIQPAELGDSAVYLCASSLGGSNNEQFFGPGTRLTVL.

This clone has more than one count but fewer than ten. The chain employs TRBV20-1 and TRBJ2-3, with D tentatively TRBD1 (6 bases). V lost 6 bases and J 7 bases, leaving 11 bases between the germline ends. The CDR3 covers 11 residues. Germline V gene lookup returns CDR1 DFQATT and CDR2 SNEGSKA (reference sequence). In DNA, the CDR3 is TGCAGTGCCGGACAGCCGCATACGCAGTATTTT. Its translation: CSAGQPHTQYF.

The chain combines TRBV6-1 with TRBJ2-3, with 9 bases fitting TRBD1. Losses at the gene ends were 2 bases for V and 5 bases for J; bases not matched to a gene: 8. Germline CDR1 MNHNS, CDR2 SASEGT. This CDR3 has 16 amino acids. Here the CDR3 DNA reads TGTGCCAGCAGTGAATCGGGACAGGGCACGGGAGATACGCAGTATTTT. This gives the protein CASSESGQGTGDTQYF.

CDR3 sequence reads: CASSEFIFGLAEAFF. The CDR3 coding sequence is TGTGCCAGCAGTGAATTCATTTTTGGTTTAGCTGAAGCTTTCTTT. The J gene is TRBJ1-1, the V gene TRBV25-1; no reliable D call. The CDR3 has 15 amino acids. Per the germline V gene, CDR1 is MGHDK and CDR2 is SYGVNS. Deletions cut 1 base from V and 6 bases from J, with 15 bases between.

The chain has TRBV5-1 and TRBJ1-4; D gene unclear. Trimming pared 0 bases from V and 7 bases from J, leaving 16 bases between. Germline-derived CDR1 and CDR2 are SGHRS and YFSETQ. The CDR3 has 16 residues. CDR3 residues: CASSLDTGQVFEKLFF. The CDR3 bases are TGCGCCAGCAGCTTGGATACTGGGCAGGTATTTGAAAAACTGTTTTTT.

The V call is TRBV6-1, the J call TRBJ1-5; TRBD1 is a possible D gene (6 bases). V gave up 1 base and J gave up 0 bases, with 7 bases separating them. The germline gives CDR1 MNHNS, CDR2 SASEGT. The CDR3 contains 15 residues. For the CDR3, the DNA is TGTGCCAGCAGTGAAGAGACAGGTAGCAATCAGCCCCAGCATTTT. This encodes CASSEETGSNQPQHF.

The V gene is TRBV15, the J gene TRBJ1-1; possible D gene TRBD1, 5 bases. Germline V CDR1 and CDR2: LNHNV, YYDKDF (reference sequence). With 3 bases removed from V and 0 bases from J, the gap between germline ends came to 14 bases. The CDR3 length is 16 residues. The CDR3 DNA sequence: TGTGCCACCAGCAGCGGACAAGTTCGTATGAACACTGAAGCTTTCTTT. Its protein is CATSSGQVRMNTEAFF.

This clone turned up a few times. The chain joins TRBV25-1 to TRBJ1-1; the match to TRBD1 covers 9 bases. The CDR3 loop spans 14 amino acids. The germline V gene has CDR1 MGHDK and CDR2 SYGVNS. V shed 4 bases and J 6 bases; nucleotides not matched to a gene: 6. DNA for the CDR3: TGTGCCAGCAGTGGGGGGGACAGGGATTCTGAAGCTTTCTTT. It translates to CASSGGDRDSEAFF.

The V gene is TRBV7-8, the J gene TRBJ2-7, with D possibly TRBD2 on 6 matching bases. Trimming removed 5 bases from V and 11 bases from J, with 16 bases in between. Germline V lookup: CDR1 SGHVS, CDR2 FQNEAQ. This CDR3 region has 12 residues. This chain's CDR3 is CASSTWGEREYF. DNA for the CDR3: TGTGCCAGCAGCACCTGGGGGGAAAGGGAGTACTTC.

The chain combines TRBV4-3 with TRBJ1-5; no clear D gene. The CDR3 loop spans 15 amino acids. Germline CDR1 and CDR2: LGHNA and YSLEER. The V end lost 1 base, the J end lost 2 bases, and 9 bases lay between the germline ends. CDR3 sequence reads: CASSQGSGRNQPQHF. CDR3 nucleotides: TGCGCCAGCAGCCAAGGGAGCGGCCGCAATCAGCCCCAGCATTTT.

The V call is TRBV2, the J call TRBJ2-7; TRBD1 matches at 9 bases. The CDR3 has 14 amino acids. Germline V CDR1 and CDR2: SNHLY, FYNNEI. The junction had 6 bases not matched to a gene; V was cut back by 6 bases and J by 3 bases. CDR3 nucleotide sequence: TGTGCCAGCAGAGACCGGGACAGGGTCTACGAGCAGTACTTC. This codes for CASRDRDRVYEQYF.

This chain uses TRBV7-9 with TRBJ2-5, with 8 positions matching TRBD1. Germline lookup yields CDR1 SEHNR and CDR2 FQNEAQ (reference sequence). Trimming took 6 bases from V and 3 from J; bases not matched to a gene: 9. The CDR3 is 15 amino acids. The CDR3 coding sequence is TGTGCCAGCAGTCACAGGACAGGGTCTAAAGAGACCCAGTACTTC. This codes for CASSHRTGSKETQYF.

A few counts support this clone. The chain employs TRBV19 and TRBJ1-1; D is possibly TRBD1 (6 bases). CDR1 and CDR2 from the germline V gene are LNHDA and SQIVND (reference sequence). V lost 8 bases and J lost 4, with 14 bases in between. The CDR3 covers 13 residues. The CDR3 sequence: CASGRGMGTEAFF. The DNA for the CDR3 is TGTGCCAGTGGCAGGGGAATGGGCACTGAAGCTTTCTTT.

V gene TRBV7-9 combines with J gene TRBJ1-3, with TRBD1 as a possible D gene (6 bases). Germline V lookup: CDR1 SEHNR, CDR2 FQNEAQ (reference sequence). This CDR3 comprises 17 residues. The germline V and J ends were trimmed by 5 bases and 0 bases, with 17 bases remaining between them. CDR3 coding DNA: TGTGCCAGCAGCGCCCCCGGACAGTTAACCTCTGGAAACACCATATATTTT. Amino acids: CASSAPGQLTSGNTIYF.

The chain is built from TRBV4-3 and TRBJ2-7; no reliable D call. CDR3 length: 16 residues. Germline V gene data show CDR1 as LGHNA and CDR2 as YSLEER. V was shortened by 0 bases and J by 2 bases, with 14 bases between the two germline ends. This chain's CDR3 is CASSQDHQESTYEQYF. The CDR3 DNA follows: TGCGCCAGCAGCCAAGATCACCAAGAGTCCACCTACGAGCAGTACTTC.

The rearrangement links TRBV6-5 to TRBJ2-5; the match to TRBD1 covers 7 bases. V lost 6 bases and J lost 2; bases outside the gene matches: 3. The V gene's germline CDR1 is MNHEY and CDR2 SVGAGI. The CDR3 runs 13 residues. The chain's CDR3 is CASSVGQQETQYF. The CDR3 DNA follows: TGTGCCAGCAGCGTGGGACAGCAAGAGACCCAGTACTTC.

The chain carries TRBV29-1 and TRBJ1-1; D is unresolved. The V gene lost 0 bases and the J gene lost 2 bases, with 10 bases spanning the gap. The CDR3 has 14 amino acids. Germline V gene lookup returns CDR1 SQVTM and CDR2 ANQGSEA. CDR3 protein: CSVEDLGENTEAFF. The CDR3 nucleotides are TGCAGCGTTGAAGATCTCGGGGAAAACACTGAAGCTTTCTTT.